This TCR beta chain was found in a study of OX40 agonist ivuxolimab in advanced cancers. Looking at the study overall: Every patient in dose escalation had hepatocellular carcinoma, melanoma, renal cell or head and neck cancer. Participants averaged about 66 years of age (range about 23 to 90) and were 82.7% male. Findings of the study overall: Undetermined was the antigen specificity of the expanded peripheral T cells. Averaged across samples, CD8+ T cells carried more expanded clones than CD4+ did.

Method: immunoSEQ multiplex PCR; TCRdb's copy keeps in-frame clones and lacks some. The sample lists approximately 72,000 clones, about 79% occurring once. About this clone itself: The antigen remains unidentified.

This CDR3 is built from 15 residues. Trimming took 0 bases from V and 6 from J; bases not matched to a gene: 2. Germline assignment: CDR1 SGHKS and CDR2 YYEKEE (reference sequence). The chain is built from TRBV5-5 and TRBJ2-2; TRBD1 matches 10 bases. The material sequenced was CD4+ or CD8+ T cells sorted from blood, taken in a trial of the OX40 agonist ivuxolimab. This TCR was sampled from an adult with an advanced solid tumor such as melanoma, head and neck, liver or kidney cancer. Written as DNA, the CDR3 is TGTGCCAGCAGCTTGGTTGGGACAGGGGCCGGGGAGCTGTTTTTT. This encodes CASSLVGTGAGELFF.